A selection of T cell receptor beta chains follows, all from one sample in a study of blood T cell repertoires in COVID-19. Profiled with immunoSEQ multiplex PCR; TCRdb holds only in-frame clones, not every one. The profile shows 150,000 to 200,000 clones, roughly 90% of them singletons. The sequenced material came from PBMCs or T cells enriched from blood (not recorded which). These receptors came from a woman between 18 and 29 years old who had recovered from COVID-19. Each CDR3 is given with its conserved first and last residue. Each record gives: D gene, V gene, CDR3 length, J gene, clone size, CDR3 DNA, CDR3 protein. A D gene is named only where the DNA matches it firmly. Clone sizes are given selectively: once, few, many, or a class where the clone is expanded.

NA	TRBV7-2	14	TRBJ1-5	NA	TGTGCCAGCAGCTTAGCGCCAGGGAATCAGCCCCAGCATTTT	CASSLAPGNQPQHF
TRBD1	TRBV3-1/TRBV3-2	18	TRBJ2-2	NA	TGTGCCAGCAGCCATGGCCCGCGATACGACAGGGTCACCGGGGAGCTGTTTTTT	CASSHGPRYDRVTGELFF
TRBD1	TRBV7-9	16	TRBJ1-1	NA	TGTGCCAGCAGCCGAACAGGGGGCAACATGAACACTGAAGCTTTCTTT	CASSRTGGNMNTEAFF
NA	TRBV5-1	15	TRBJ2-7	NA	TGCGCCAGCAGCTTGACGCCGGCGGGGGCGGTCGAGCAGTACTTC	CASSLTPAGAVEQYF
NA	TRBV5-6	12	TRBJ1-6	NA	TGTGCCAGCAGCCGCGTCAATTCACCCCTCCACTTT	CASSRVNSPLHF
NA	TRBV10-1	13	TRBJ2-7	NA	TGCGCCAGCAGTGAGCAGGGAACCTACGAGCAGTACTTC	CASSEQGTYEQYF
TRBD1	TRBV9	13	TRBJ1-2	NA	TGTGCCAGCAGCTCTGGACAGGGGGATGGCTACACCTTC	CASSSGQGDGYTF
NA	TRBV28	14	TRBJ2-2	NA	TGTGCCAGCAGTTACAGGGGACTCACCGGGGAGCTGTTTTTT	CASSYRGLTGELFF
TRBD1	TRBV4-2	15	TRBJ2-5	NA	TGTGCCAGCAGCCAACCGGGACAGGGGGCAGAGACCCAGTACTTC	CASSQPGQGAETQYF
TRBD1	TRBV28	17	TRBJ1-4	once	TGTGCCAGCAGTTCCCCCGGACAGGGGGCATCTAATGAAAAACTGTTTTTT	CASSSPGQGASNEKLFF
TRBD1	TRBV18	14	TRBJ1-2	NA	TGTGCCAGCTCACGGGACAGGGGTAACTATGGCTACACCTTC	CASSRDRGNYGYTF
TRBD1	TRBV7-9	15	TRBJ1-6	NA	TGTGCCAGCAGCGACGACAGGGAGGTCATTTCACCCCTCCACTTT	CASSDDREVISPLHF
TRBD1	TRBV5-1	14	TRBJ1-2	NA	TGCGCCAGCAGTATCCAGGGGCAGGGGGATGGCTACACCTTC	CASSIQGQGDGYTF
NA	TRBV5-6	13	TRBJ2-7	once	TGTGCCAGCAGCTTGGATCAGGACTACGAGCAGTACTTC	CASSLDQDYEQYF
NA	TRBV29-1	12	TRBJ2-7	NA	TGCAGCGTTGACCGCGGAGGCGACGAGCAGTACTTC	CSVDRGGDEQYF
NA	TRBV4-1	16	TRBJ2-7	few	TGCGCCAGCAGCCAACCAGGACAGAAAGAAACCTACGAGCAGTACTTC	CASSQPGQKETYEQYF
TRBD2	TRBV28	16	TRBJ2-2	NA	TGTGCCAGCAGCCTAGGACTAGCGGGGGGGAACGGGGAGCTGTTTTTT	CASSLGLAGGNGELFF
TRBD2	TRBV9	16	TRBJ2-5	NA	TGTGCCAGCAGCGTAGGACAGCGGGGGTGGGAAGAGACCCAGTACTTC	CASSVGQRGWEETQYF
NA	TRBV10-3	15	TRBJ2-1	NA	TGTGCCACACACGGGGACACGCGATCCTACAATGAGCAGTTCTTC	CATHGDTRSYNEQFF
NA	TRBV2	15	TRBJ1-5	NA	TGTGCCACCGCCTTGGACAGCTATAGCAATCAGCCCCAGCATTTT	CATALDSYSNQPQHF
TRBD1	TRBV4-1	17	TRBJ1-1	NA	TGCGCCAGCAGCCAAGTCCCGGGACAGGGAGCGGGAACTGAAGCTTTCTTT	CASSQVPGQGAGTEAFF